The rows below give T cell receptor beta chains drawn from one sample of a study of graft-versus-host responses after intestinal transplantation. These receptors are not linked to any known antigen. Assay: immunoSEQ multiplex PCR; the TCRdb copy retains only in-frame clones and omits some. The sample contains around 89,000 clones, roughly 90% of which appear only once. Material: unstimulated CD8+ T cells sorted from spleen or lymph node cells, obtained before transplant. These receptors all stem from a human donor who was the organ donor for an intestinal transplant. Each CDR3 is given with its conserved first and last residue. D genes are given only for firm matches. Clone size is not always given. Where it is, it says once, few, many or a class for expanded clones.

abundance	v_gene	d_gene	j_gene	CDR3aa	CDR3nt
NA	TRBV4-1	NA	TRBJ2-2	CASSLQQDTGELFF	TGCGCCAGCAGTCTCCAACAGGACACCGGGGAGCTGTTTTTT
NA	TRBV5-1	NA	TRBJ2-3	CASSFTRGTDTQYF	TGCGCCAGCAGCTTCACGAGGGGCACAGATACGCAGTATTTT
NA	TRBV2	NA	TRBJ1-6	CASLGRSSYNSPLHF	TGTGCCAGCTTGGGGAGGAGCTCCTATAATTCACCCCTCCACTTT
few	TRBV29-1	NA	TRBJ2-7	CSVLDSSAYEQYF	TGCAGCGTACTGGACAGCAGCGCCTACGAGCAGTACTTC
once	TRBV9	TRBD2	TRBJ2-7	CASSIRSGAPSYEQYF	TGTGCCAGCAGCATTCGAAGCGGGGCACCATCCTACGAGCAGTACTTC
NA	TRBV19	NA	TRBJ2-2	CASSIASTGELFF	TGTGCCAGTAGTATAGCGAGCACCGGGGAGCTGTTTTTT
NA	TRBV4-3	NA	TRBJ1-2	CASSRWRTLANYGYTF	TGCGCCAGCAGCCGTTGGAGGACCCTCGCTAACTATGGCTACACCTTC
NA	TRBV7-9	TRBD1	TRBJ2-1	CASGTGRVVGQFF	TGTGCCAGCGGGACAGGGAGGGTTGTTGGGCAGTTCTTC
NA	TRBV9	NA	TRBJ2-3	CASSVAVAGAGADTQYF	TGTGCCAGCAGCGTAGCGGTGGCAGGGGCGGGTGCAGATACGCAGTATTTT
once	TRBV7-9	NA	TRBJ2-1	CASSSGYNEQFF	TGTGCCAGCAGCTCAGGCTACAATGAGCAGTTCTTC
once	TRBV5-4	TRBD1	TRBJ1-6	CASSRVGQGNSPLHF	TGTGCCAGCAGCAGGGTGGGACAGGGGAATTCACCCCTCCACTTT
NA	TRBV27	NA	TRBJ1-1	CASSRYQGTPEAFF	TGTGCCAGCAGTAGATACCAGGGTACCCCTGAAGCTTTCTTT
NA	TRBV27	NA	TRBJ1-2	CASSLSRSRGYTF	TGTGCCAGCAGTTTATCACGGAGTAGAGGCTACACCTTC
NA	TRBV9	TRBD2	TRBJ2-7	CASSPGTSGGSYEQYF	TGTGCCAGCAGCCCGGGGACTAGCGGGGGCTCCTACGAGCAGTACTTC
once	TRBV6-5	TRBD1	TRBJ2-7	CASSGGQENYEQYF	TGTGCCAGCAGTGGGGGACAGGAGAACTACGAGCAGTACTTC
NA	TRBV28	TRBD1	TRBJ1-5	CASSFIQGNQPQHF	TGTGCCAGCAGTTTCATACAGGGGAATCAGCCCCAGCATTTT
NA	TRBV5-4	TRBD2	TRBJ2-5	CASSGRGVQETQYF	TGTGCCAGCAGCGGGCGGGGGGTCCAAGAGACCCAGTACTTC
NA	TRBV30	TRBD2	TRBJ2-7	CAWNVISGGAQLREQYF	TGTGCCTGGAATGTAATTAGCGGGGGCGCCCAGTTGAGGGAGCAGTACTTC
NA	TRBV6-1	NA	TRBJ1-6	CASSEGINGGNSPPHF	TGTGCCAGCAGTGAAGGAATAAACGGCGGGAATTCACCCCCCCACTTT
few	TRBV2	NA	TRBJ2-1	CASRDTYNEQFF	TGTGCCAGCAGAGACACCTACAATGAGCAGTTCTTC
NA	TRBV19	TRBD1	TRBJ2-3	CASSMGTGTFYTQYF	TGTGCCAGTAGTATGGGGACAGGGACCTTTTATACGCAGTATTTT
NA	TRBV9	NA	TRBJ1-5	CASSVDPGSNQPQHF	TGTGCCAGCAGCGTAGACCCAGGTAGCAATCAGCCCCAGCATTTT
NA	TRBV7-8	TRBD2	TRBJ2-1	CASSFYFGTSNEQFF	TGTGCCAGCAGCTTTTATTTCGGGACTAGCAATGAGCAGTTCTTC
NA	TRBV29-1	NA	TRBJ2-1	CSVDGGYYNEQFF	TGCAGCGTTGATGGGGGGTACTACAATGAGCAGTTCTTC
NA	TRBV7-9	NA	TRBJ1-2	CASSLGGAPYGYTF	TGTGCCAGCAGCTTGGGCGGGGCCCCTTATGGCTACACCTTC
NA	TRBV9	TRBD2	TRBJ2-2	CASSGGGVEVTGELFF	TGTGCCAGCAGCGGTGGGGGGGTCGAGGTGACCGGGGAGCTGTTTTTT
NA	TRBV7-2	NA	TRBJ2-5	CASSLEVGGAGRTQYF	TGTGCCAGCAGCTTAGAAGTGGGCGGGGCGGGTAGGACCCAGTACTTC
NA	TRBV2	NA	TRBJ2-7	CASTEAGAAYEQYF	TGTGCCAGCACCGAAGCAGGGGCAGCCTACGAGCAGTACTTC
NA	TRBV28	NA	TRBJ1-5	CASSLTGLRTYQPQHF	TGTGCCAGCAGTTTAACGGGACTCAGGACCTATCAGCCCCAGCATTTT
NA	TRBV4-3	TRBD1	TRBJ2-7	CASSQDTGTGIYEQYF	TGCGCCAGCAGCCAAGACACCGGGACAGGGATTTACGAGCAGTACTTC
NA	TRBV7-7	NA	TRBJ2-7	CASSFGSSYEQYF	TGTGCCAGCAGCTTTGGCAGCTCCTACGAGCAGTACTTC